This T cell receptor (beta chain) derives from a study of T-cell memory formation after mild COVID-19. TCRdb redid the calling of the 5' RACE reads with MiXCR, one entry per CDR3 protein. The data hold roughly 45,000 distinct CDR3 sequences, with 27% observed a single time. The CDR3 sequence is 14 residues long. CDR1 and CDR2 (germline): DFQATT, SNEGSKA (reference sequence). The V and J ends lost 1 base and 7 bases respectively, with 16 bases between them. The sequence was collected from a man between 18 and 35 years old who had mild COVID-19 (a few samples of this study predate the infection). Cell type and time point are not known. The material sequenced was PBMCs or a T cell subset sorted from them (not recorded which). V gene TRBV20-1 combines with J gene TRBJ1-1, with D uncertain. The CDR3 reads CSARGIGQKFEAFF. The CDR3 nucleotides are TGCAGTGCTAGAGGCATCGGGCAGAAATTTGAAGCTTTCTTT.